Following are 24 T cell receptor beta chains from one sample sequenced in a study of regulatory T cells in long-lasting Graves disease. Time point noted: newly diagnosed GD, antithyroid drugs for less than 3 months. PBMCs were the source of the RNA used for TCR sequencing. Arm-PCR with iRepertoire HTBI primers amplified the CDR3 regions for these TCR beta libraries. One entry per CDR3 protein results from TCRdb running MiXCR on the multiplex PCR reads. Here the sample spans over 350,000 distinct CDR3 sequences, approximately 15% being singletons. This same sample was also taken into another study, of T cells in Graves' hyperthyroidism and ophthalmopathy.

The material sequenced was peripheral blood mononuclear cells (PBMCs), taken at new diagnosis, from a patient treated with antithyroid drugs. Every receptor here comes from a woman in her thirties or forties with Graves disease.

A few counts support this clonotype. This sequence joins TRBV7-9 and TRBJ1-3; D is unclear. The CDR3 is 17 residues long. Per germline, CDR1 SEHNR and CDR2 FQNEAQ (reference sequence). Trimming stripped 1 base from V and 0 bases from J, with 13 bases between. Here the CDR3 reads CASSLGGTLYSGNTIYF. The CDR3 DNA follows: TGTGCCAGCAGCTTAGGGGGAACGCTCTACTCTGGAAACACCATATATTTT.

This clonotype was seen at least ten times. V and J are TRBV4-1 and TRBJ2-7; 9 bases agree with TRBD2. Germline-derived CDR1 and CDR2 are MGHRA and YSYEKL. The CDR3 sequence is 16 residues long. With V trimmed by 0 bases and J by 6 bases, 9 bases remained unmatched. CDR3 sequence reads: CASSQDWASGKSEQYF. The CDR3 DNA follows: TGCGCCAGCAGCCAAGATTGGGCTAGCGGGAAGAGCGAGCAGTACTTC.

J is TRBJ1-1 and V is TRBV28, with D hard to call. This CDR3 is built from 15 residues. Germline lookup yields CDR1 MDHEN and CDR2 SYDVKM. Trimming cost V 5 bases and J 4 bases, with 17 bases left between them. The DNA of the CDR3 is TGTGCCAGCAGTCCGGTCACGGGTAGGGCCACTGAAGCTTTCTTT. This gives the protein CASSPVTGRATEAFF.

About this clonotype: A clone one base away is much larger, so this may be a read error. The chain has TRBV7-6 and TRBJ2-7; 7 bases agree with TRBD2. The CDR3 totals 16 residues. Germline V lookup: CDR1 SGHVS, CDR2 FNYEAQ. CDR3 bases: TGTGCCAGCAGCGGAGGGGAGCATGGGAGGGCCTACGAGAAGTACTTC. This translates into CASSGGEHGRAYEKYF.

This clonotype showed up many times. The chain combines TRBV6-5 with TRBJ2-7, with 14 nucleotides matching TRBD2. V lost 2 bases to trimming and J lost 3 bases; unmatched junction nucleotides: 3. This CDR3 region has 16 residues. Germline lookup yields CDR1 MNHEY and CDR2 SVGAGI. CDR3 bases: TGTGCCAGCAGTTACGGAGGGACTAGCGGGAGCTACGAGCAGTACTTC. Its translation: CASSYGGTSGSYEQYF.

This clonotype has ten or more counts. The V call is TRBV30, the J call TRBJ2-1; possibly TRBD1 or TRBD2 for D (7 bases each). Trimming took 0 bases from V and 6 from J, leaving 18 bases between them. CDR3 size: 16 residues. CDR1 and CDR2 from the germline V gene are GTSNPN and SVGIG (reference sequence). Here the CDR3 reads CAWSVLRGRGPNEQFF. DNA of the CDR3: TGTGCCTGGAGTGTACTCCGGGGGAGGGGGCCCAATGAGCAGTTCTTC.

This clonotype was detected many times. This chain connects TRBV28 to TRBJ2-3, with a weak D call TRBD2 (6 bases). The CDR3 has 15 residues. Germline V gene lookup returns CDR1 MDHEN and CDR2 SYDVKM. V was trimmed by 3 bases and J by 4 bases, leaving 14 bases between them. The CDR3 region is CASSLYPGDADTQYF. As DNA, the CDR3 is TGTGCCAGCAGTTTGTATCCGGGGGACGCAGATACGCAGTATTTT. Variable domain in full (rest from reference TRBV28 and TRBJ2-3): DVKVTQSSRYLVKRTGEKVFLECVQDMDHENMFWYRQDPGLGLRLIYFSYDVKMKEKGDIPEGYSVSREKKERFSLILESASTNQTSMYLCASSLYPGDADTQYFGPGTRLTVL.

The V and J genes are TRBV20-1 and TRBJ2-3; TRBD2 aligns across 12 bases. This CDR3 region has 15 residues. The J segment lost 4 bases and the V segment lost 2 bases, leaving 4 bases of the junction unmatched. Per the germline V gene, CDR1 is DFQATT and CDR2 is SNEGSKA (reference sequence). The chain's CDR3 is CSARWASGRADTQYF. The CDR3 DNA reads as TGCAGTGCTAGATGGGCTAGCGGGAGGGCAGATACGCAGTATTTT.

V and J are TRBV10-2 and TRBJ2-3, with D perhaps matching TRBD1 or TRBD2 (10 bases each). The ends were cut back, 9 bases at V and 4 bases at J, with 29 bases in the middle. The CDR3 is made up of 18 amino acids. Germline lookup yields CDR1 WSHSY and CDR2 SAAADI. CDR3 bases: TGCGCCAGTGGGGAGGGACAGGGGTTCCTAGCGGGAGCAGATACGCAGTATTTT. Protein sequence: CASGEGQGFLAGADTQYF.

This clonotype was detected many times. The rearrangement uses TRBV20-1 and TRBJ2-5; 11 bases are shared with TRBD2. The germline V gene encodes CDR1 DFQATT and CDR2 SNEGSKA (reference sequence). The CDR3 consists of 14 residues. V was pared by 6 bases and J by 5 bases, with 8 bases of the junction left unmatched. CDR3: CSAAGLAEGETQYF. In nucleotides, the CDR3 is TGCAGTGCAGCGGGACTAGCGGAGGGGGAGACCCAGTACTTC.

The gene calls are TRBV19 and TRBJ2-7; TRBD1 is a possible D gene (6 bases). The V gene lost 3 bases and the J gene lost 6 bases, with 12 bases spanning the gap. Germline V gene data show CDR1 as LNHDA and CDR2 as SQIVND (reference sequence). This CDR3 region has 13 residues. CDR3 nucleotide sequence: TGTGCCAGTAGTATGGGGGCTAGCTCCGAGCAGTACTTC. Its translation is CASSMGASSEQYF.

This clonotype was recorded many times. The gene calls are TRBV28 and TRBJ2-3; TRBD1 matches 9 bases. Germline CDR1 MDHEN, CDR2 SYDVKM. The CDR3 runs to 15 residues. J was trimmed by 3 bases and V by 5 bases; bases with no gene match: 6. The CDR3 DNA reads TGTGCCAGCAGTAAGGGACAGGGTGCAACAGATACGCAGTATTTT. Protein sequence: CASSKGQGATDTQYF.

For this clonotype: This sequence may be a read error, since a much larger clone differs from it by one base. A read error is likely, as this CDR3 ends without the conserved phenylalanine or tryptophan. The V and J genes are TRBV12-3 or TRBV12-4 and TRBJ2-7, with D perhaps TRBD1 (6 bases). The CDR3 runs to 13 residues. Trimming cost V 6 bases and J 5 bases, with 14 bases left between them. CDR3 coding DNA: TGTGCCAGCAGCCGAGACAGGAGCGACGAGCAGTACCTC. Translating gives CASSRDRSDEQYL.

This clonotype was picked up many times. The chain is built from TRBV28 and TRBJ1-1, with TRBD1 matching over 8 bases. V lost 7 bases and J lost 1; bases outside the gene matches: 17. There are 18 residues in the CDR3. Germline V gene data show CDR1 as MDHEN and CDR2 as SYDVKM. The CDR3 is CASTRGQESIDTNTEAFF. Written as DNA, the CDR3 is TGTGCCAGCACCCGGGGACAGGAGAGTATAGATACGAACACTGAAGCTTTCTTT. Looking up the rest from reference TRBV28 and TRBJ1-1 gives the full variable domain: DVKVTQSSRYLVKRTGEKVFLECVQDMDHENMFWYRQDPGLGLRLIYFSYDVKMKEKGDIPEGYSVSREKKERFSLILESASTNQTSMYLCASTRGQESIDTNTEAFFGQGTRLTVV.

This clonotype has more than one count but fewer than ten. The rearrangement links TRBV9 to TRBJ2-2; D call uncertain. Germline values: CDR1 SGDLS, CDR2 YYNGEE. V was shortened by 0 bases and J by 0 bases, with 9 bases between the two germline ends. This CDR3 is built from 16 residues. CDR3 in amino acids: CASSVVAKANTGELFF. In nucleotides, the CDR3 is TGTGCCAGCAGCGTAGTTGCGAAAGCGAACACCGGGGAGCTGTTTTTT.

This clonotype has a count of ten or more. The chain is built from TRBV7-2 and TRBJ2-5; TRBD2 agrees at 7 bases. Germline V gives CDR1 SGHTA, CDR2 FQGNSA. The CDR3 extends over 18 amino acids. J was trimmed by 4 bases and V by 0 bases; bases with no gene match: 14. The CDR3 loop is CASSLAPYMREKGETQYF. The DNA of the CDR3 is TGTGCCAGCAGCTTAGCTCCCTATATGCGGGAGAAAGGAGAGACCCAGTACTTC. Variable domain in full (rest from reference TRBV7-2 and TRBJ2-5): GAGVSQSPSNKVTEKGKDVELRCDPISGHTALYWYRQSLGQGLEFLIYFQGNSAPDKSGLPSDRFSAERTGGSVSTLTIQRTQQEDSAVYLCASSLAPYMREKGETQYFGPGTRLLVL.

Of note for this clonotype: Likely a read error: the CDR3 ends without its conserved phenylalanine or tryptophan. Because the CDR3's place on the DNA is in doubt, the DNA is left out and the CDR3 is given as listed by TCRdb. This chain links TRBV28 with TRBJ2-7; the D call of TRBD2 is as the table states it, not checked on the DNA. Germline-derived CDR1 and CDR2 are MDHEN and SYDVKM. Both ends counted, the CDR3 spans 9 residues. CDR3 sequence reads: CASSIGLAG.

Many counts were recorded for this clonotype. The genes are TRBV6-1 and TRBJ2-7; D possibly uses TRBD1 or TRBD2 (5 bases each). V lost 7 bases and J 0 bases, leaving 13 bases between the germline ends. Looked up from germline, CDR1 is MNHNS and CDR2 is SASEGT. This CDR3 is built from 14 residues. As DNA, the CDR3 is TGTGCCAGCATGGGGACGGGGAGCTCCTACGAGCAGTACTTC. It specifies CASMGTGSSYEQYF.

The rearrangement links TRBV20-1 to TRBJ2-1; D is possibly TRBD2 (5 bases). Per the germline V gene, CDR1 is DFQATT and CDR2 is SNEGSKA (reference sequence). Trimming removed 6 bases from V and 0 bases from J, with 12 bases in between. There are 14 residues in the CDR3. CDR3 sequence (DNA): TGCAGTGCAAGGGATGGGAGCTCCTACAATGAGCAGTTCTTC. Translating gives CSARDGSSYNEQFF.

This clonotype was detected many times. The chain is built from TRBV2 and TRBJ2-1; D unresolved. Germline loops: CDR1 SNHLY, CDR2 FYNNEI. V was trimmed by 6 bases and J by 0 bases, leaving 18 bases between them. The CDR3 sequence is 17 residues long. DNA for the CDR3: TGTGCCAGCAGCCGCCTGGGCCGAACCTACTCCTACAATGAGCAGTTCTTC. This gives the protein CASSRLGRTYSYNEQFF.

This clonotype has more than one count but fewer than ten. The chain joins TRBV6-2 or TRBV6-3 to TRBJ2-5; D is uncertain. V was cut by 6 bases and J by 2 bases, with 10 bases left in between. There are 13 residues in the CDR3. Germline CDR1 MNHEY, CDR2 SVGEGT. CDR3 nucleotides: TGTGCCAGCAGATTCTCGGTTCAAGAGACCCAGTACTTC. Its protein product is CASRFSVQETQYF.

The chain recombines TRBV6-1 with TRBJ2-5, with 9 bases identical to TRBD1. The V gene end was trimmed by 5 bases and the J gene end by 2 bases; junction bases not matched to a gene: 6. The CDR3 contains 15 residues. Germline V lookup: CDR1 MNHNS, CDR2 SASEGT. In DNA, the CDR3 is TGTGCCAGCAGTAAACAGGGGGCCCGACAAGAGACCCAGTACTTC. The encoded protein is CASSKQGARQETQYF.

The rearrangement links TRBV11-2 to TRBJ2-7, with 7 bases identical to TRBD1. With 5 bases clipped from V and 6 bases from J, the junction kept 16 bases outside the gene matches. Germline lookup yields CDR1 SGHAT and CDR2 FQNNGV. The CDR3 length is 16 residues. CDR3 amino acids: CASSGTRVGGEGEQYF. In DNA, the CDR3 is TGTGCCAGCAGCGGAACGCGGGTAGGGGGCGAGGGCGAGCAGTACTTC.

The chain joins TRBV7-9 to TRBJ1-2, with 11 positions matching TRBD1. CDR1 and CDR2 (germline): SEHNR, FQNEAQ (reference sequence). Trimming at V came to 4 bases and at J to 4 bases, leaving 11 bases not matched to a gene. The CDR3 runs to 17 residues. The CDR3 reads CASSSGTGGLSGYGYTF. DNA for the CDR3: TGTGCCAGCAGCTCCGGGACAGGGGGACTATCGGGCTATGGCTACACCTTC.